This entry concerns a single TCR beta chain. This entry comes from a study of CD8 T cells in Susac syndrome. There are 15 residues in the CDR3. V dropped 7 bases and J dropped 4; count of bases not matched to a gene: 10. Looked up from germline, CDR1 is MDHEN and CDR2 is SYDVKM. Random hexamers were used to reverse transcribe roughly 0.45 to 1 ug of RNA. In TCRdb, the immunoSEQ multiplex PCR reads were re-called with MiXCR into one record per CDR3 protein. The repertoire holds about 76,000 distinct CDR3 sequences, about 91% seen once, with under 0.6% in the top ten. The clonotype comes from a human donor with multiple sclerosis. The sequencing sample was made of CD8+ T cells from PBMCs. The V gene is TRBV28, the J gene TRBJ1-2, with TRBD1 identical over 9 bases. CDR3 sequence: CASISTGGHPYGYTF. The CDR3, as DNA: TGTGCCAGCATCTCTACAGGGGGCCATCCCTATGGCTACACCTTC.